This TCR beta chain was documented in a study of cytomegalovirus exposure and HLA in healthy donors. General study results and limits: Researchers reported in a later analysis that a missense DCLRE1C variant was tied to TCR beta V- and J-gene trimming. Analyses of presence and absence presupposed an approximately uniform sequencing depth across donors. Prior analysis indicated that the majority of TCR beta V segments exhibited productivity approximately 90% or approximately 30% of the time. Some highly shared sequence variants likely arose as a pipeline artifact.

It was with 60 Vbeta and 13 Jbeta primers that the PCR ran. Assay used: immunoSEQ multiplex PCR; TCRdb lists only in-frame clones, some missing. The table includes roughly 160,000 clones, roughly 88% detected once. Notes on this clone: Its cognate antigen is unknown.

CDR1 is SQVTM, CDR2 ANQGSEA, per germline. V shed 7 bases and J shed 5 bases, with 23 bases lying between them. The CDR3 runs to 15 residues. The chain recombines TRBV29-1 with TRBJ1-1, with D possibly matching TRBD1 (6 bases). Sequenced material: PBMCs. The clonotype comes from a man aged 18 to 35 in good health and CMV-seropositive. CDR3 bases: TGCAGCGGAGTCTTGGACAGTGCAGTGGGTACTGAAGCTTTCTTT. This sequence encodes CSGVLDSAVGTEAFF.